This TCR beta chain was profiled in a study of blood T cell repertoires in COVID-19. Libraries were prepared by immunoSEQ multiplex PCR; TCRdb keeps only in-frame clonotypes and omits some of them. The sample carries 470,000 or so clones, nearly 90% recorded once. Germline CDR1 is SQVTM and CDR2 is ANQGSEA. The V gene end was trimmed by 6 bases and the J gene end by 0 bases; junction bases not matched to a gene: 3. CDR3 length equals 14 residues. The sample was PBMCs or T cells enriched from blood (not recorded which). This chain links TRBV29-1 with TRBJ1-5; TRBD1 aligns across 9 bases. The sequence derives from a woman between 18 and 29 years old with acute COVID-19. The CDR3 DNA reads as TGCAGCGTCAGGACAGGGGATAGCAATCAGCCCCAGCATTTT. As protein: CSVRTGDSNQPQHF.